The source of this T cell receptor beta chain is a study of CD8 T cells in ankylosing spondylitis. Study-level results: Within matched ankylosing spondylitis synovial fluid, disease-linked clones were reportedly significantly enriched. About 8 highly homologous variants made up a TCR beta motif, and this motif appeared characteristic of ankylosing spondylitis blood. Certain motif variants had earlier been reported in reactive arthritis synovial fluid and blood.

V lost 2 bases and J lost 4, with 12 bases in between. The CDR3 contains 15 residues. This clonotype was seen only a few times. The antigen remains undetermined. By quantitative 5'-RACE with molecular barcodes, the TCR beta libraries were made. MiXCR, run by TCRdb on the 5' RACE reads, gives a single entry per CDR3 protein. The sample has under 120,000 distinct CDR3 sequences; 24% are singletons. This TCR was recovered from a male donor with ankylosing spondylitis. The V and J genes are TRBV12-3 or TRBV12-4 and TRBJ1-5, with TRBD1 as a possible D gene (5 bases). Sequenced material: synovial fluid, either unsorted or a sorted T cell fraction (not recorded which). CDR3 region: CASSLRVGTNQPQHF. The CDR3 DNA follows: TGTGCCAGCAGTTTAAGGGTTGGGACTAATCAGCCCCAGCATTTT.